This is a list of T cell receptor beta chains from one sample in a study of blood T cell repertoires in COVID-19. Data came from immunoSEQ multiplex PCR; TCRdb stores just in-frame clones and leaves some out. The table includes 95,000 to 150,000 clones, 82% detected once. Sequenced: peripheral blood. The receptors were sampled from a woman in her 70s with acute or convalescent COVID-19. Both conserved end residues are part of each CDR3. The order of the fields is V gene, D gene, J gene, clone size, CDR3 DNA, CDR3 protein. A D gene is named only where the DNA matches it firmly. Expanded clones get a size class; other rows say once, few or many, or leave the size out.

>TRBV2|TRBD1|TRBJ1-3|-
TGTGCCAGTGGACAGGGGGCCTCTGGAAACACCATATATTTT
CASGQGASGNTIYF
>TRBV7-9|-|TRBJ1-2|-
TGTGCCAGCAGCTTAGCGCTGGCAGGGTACAACTATGGCTACACCTTC
CASSLALAGYNYGYTF
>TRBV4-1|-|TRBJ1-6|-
TGCGCCAGCAGCCCTCGACTGGGGCCCTATAATTCACCCCTCCACTTT
CASSPRLGPYNSPLHF
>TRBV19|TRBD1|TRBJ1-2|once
TGTGCCAGTATTGCAAACAGGGGCGTAAGCTATGGCTACACCTTC
CASIANRGVSYGYTF
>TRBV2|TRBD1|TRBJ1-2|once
TGTGCCAGCAGTGTAGGGGACAGGGGGCATGGCTACACCTTC
CASSVGDRGHGYTF
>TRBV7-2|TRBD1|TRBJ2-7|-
TGTGCCAGCAGCATCGGACAGGGGTACGAGCAGTACTTC
CASSIGQGYEQYF
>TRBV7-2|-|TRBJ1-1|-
TGTGCCAGCAGCTTAGTCTTTCAGGGAACCACTGAAGCTTTCTTT
CASSLVFQGTTEAFF
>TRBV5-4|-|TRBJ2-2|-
TGTGCCAGCAGCCCTAGCTCCCCGCGGGGCACCGGGGAGCTGTTTTTT
CASSPSSPRGTGELFF
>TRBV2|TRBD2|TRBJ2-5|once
TGTGCCAGCAAGGCTAGCGGTGAGACCCAGTACTTC
CASKASGETQYF
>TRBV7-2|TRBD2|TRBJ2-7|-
TGTGCCAGCAGCTTTGAGCGGGGGAGCTACTACGAGCAGTACTTC
CASSFERGSYYEQYF
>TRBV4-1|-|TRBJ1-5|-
TGCGCCAGCAGCCAAGTCGGGAACGACAGGCAAAATCAGCCCCAGCATTTT
CASSQVGNDRQNQPQHF
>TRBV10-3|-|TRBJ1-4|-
TGTGCCATCAGTGAGCCCACAGGCCCTAATGAAAAACTGTTTTTT
CAISEPTGPNEKLFF
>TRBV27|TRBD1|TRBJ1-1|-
TGTGCCAGCAGTGGAATAGACAGGGTCGGGGCTGAAGCTTTCTTT
CASSGIDRVGAEAFF
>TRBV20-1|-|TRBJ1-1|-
TGCAGTGCTAGTCCCACAGGGAACACTGAAGCTTTCTTT
CSASPTGNTEAFF
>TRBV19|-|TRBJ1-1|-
TGTGCCAGTAGTATAGGATCGACAGAGCAGAACACTGAAGCTTTCTTT
CASSIGSTEQNTEAFF
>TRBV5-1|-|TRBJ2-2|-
TGCGCCAGCAGCTTGGGCGGGGCCAAGACCGGGGAGCTGTTTTTT
CASSLGGAKTGELFF
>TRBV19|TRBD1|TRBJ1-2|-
TGTGCCACCTTAGATCGGGGGGACAGGGAGTCTGGTGGCTACACCTTC
CATLDRGDRESGGYTF
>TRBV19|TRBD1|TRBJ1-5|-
TGTGCCAGTCGGAGAGAACAGGGGCCTCGGTCTCAGCCCCAGCATTTT
CASRREQGPRSQPQHF
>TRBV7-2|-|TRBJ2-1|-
TGTGCCAGCAGCTTGAGAGGGGAGCAGTTCTTC
CASSLRGEQFF
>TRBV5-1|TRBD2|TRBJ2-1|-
TGCGCCAGCAGCTTGGAGCGGGGGACCTACAATGAGCAGTTCTTC
CASSLERGTYNEQFF
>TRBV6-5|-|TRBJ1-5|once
TGTGCCAGCAGTTACCCGGGGGGGAACAATCAGCCCCAGCATTTT
CASSYPGGNNQPQHF
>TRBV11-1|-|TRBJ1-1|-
TGTGCCAGCAGCTTAGAACGGGGCACTGAAGCTTTCTTT
CASSLERGTEAFF
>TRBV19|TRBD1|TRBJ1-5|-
TGTGCCAGTAGTATAGCCCAGGGGGATCAGCCCCAGCATTTT
CASSIAQGDQPQHF
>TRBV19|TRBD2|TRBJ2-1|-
TGTGCCAGTAGTATAGGTCCTCCGGAGACTAGCACCCCGAATGAGCAGTTCTTC
CASSIGPPETSTPNEQFF
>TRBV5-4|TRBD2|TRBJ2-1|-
TGTGCCAGCAGCTTGGATGTAGCGGGGGGGCGGAATGAGCAGTTCTTC
CASSLDVAGGRNEQFF
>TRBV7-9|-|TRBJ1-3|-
TGTGCCAGCAGCTTCTGGAGGGGAGGGTCTGGAAACACCATATATTTT
CASSFWRGGSGNTIYF
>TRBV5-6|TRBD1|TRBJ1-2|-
TGTGCCAGCAGCTTGGGGTCGACAGGGCGCTATGGTGGCTACACCTTC
CASSLGSTGRYGGYTF
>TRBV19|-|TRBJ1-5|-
TGTGCCAGTACACGACAAGGCAATCAGCCCCAGCATTTT
CASTRQGNQPQHF
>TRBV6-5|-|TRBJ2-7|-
TGTGCCAGCGCCCCGGGGAAGGCGTTTGGGCAGTACTTC
CASAPGKAFGQYF
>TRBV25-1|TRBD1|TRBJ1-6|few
TGTGCCAGCAGTCCCGGGACAGGGATCTCACCCCTCCACTTT
CASSPGTGISPLHF
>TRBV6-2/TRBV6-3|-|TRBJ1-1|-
TGTGCCAGCAGTTACTCGACGGGGAAGGAGGTGAACACTGAAGCTTTCTTT
CASSYSTGKEVNTEAFF
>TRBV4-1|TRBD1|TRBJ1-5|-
TGCGCCAGCAGCCAAGATGCCGGGGGTGGACAGGGGAGATATCAGCCCCAGCATTTT
CASSQDAGGGQGRYQPQHF
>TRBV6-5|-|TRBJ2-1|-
TGTGCCAGCAGTTACTTGGCCAGGGACTCTGAGCAGTTCTTC
CASSYLARDSEQFF
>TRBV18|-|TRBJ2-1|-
TGTGCCAGCTCACCACTTGGGAGCTCCTACAATGAGCAGTTCTTC
CASSPLGSSYNEQFF
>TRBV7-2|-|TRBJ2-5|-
TGTGCCAGCAGCGGACTCGGCGGGCACCAAGAGACCCAGTACTTC
CASSGLGGHQETQYF
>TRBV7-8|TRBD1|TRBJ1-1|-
TGTGCCAGCAGCACACGACAGGGAAACACTGAAGCTTTCTTT
CASSTRQGNTEAFF
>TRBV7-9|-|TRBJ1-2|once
TGTGCCAGCAGCTTGTCCTCGTGGGCAGACTATGGCTACACCTTC
CASSLSSWADYGYTF
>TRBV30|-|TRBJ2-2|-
TGTGCCTGGAGTGTATCGCCAGGGCGGACCGGGGAGCTGTTTTTT
CAWSVSPGRTGELFF
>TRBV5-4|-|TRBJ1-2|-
TGTGCCAGCAGCTGGCCCCCGGGACAAAACCGTTTTGGGTATGGCTACACCTTC
CASSWPPGQNRFGYGYTF
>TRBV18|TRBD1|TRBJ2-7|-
TGTGCCACGGCCGGGACAGGGATCAACGAGCAGTACTTC
CATAGTGINEQYF
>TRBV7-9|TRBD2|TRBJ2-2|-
TGTGCCAGCAGCTTAATCGGGACTACCCCAACCGGGGAGCTGTTTTTT
CASSLIGTTPTGELFF
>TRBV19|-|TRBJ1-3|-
TGTGCCAGTAGTATTGGACACGGACCCTCTGGAAACACCATATATTTT
CASSIGHGPSGNTIYF